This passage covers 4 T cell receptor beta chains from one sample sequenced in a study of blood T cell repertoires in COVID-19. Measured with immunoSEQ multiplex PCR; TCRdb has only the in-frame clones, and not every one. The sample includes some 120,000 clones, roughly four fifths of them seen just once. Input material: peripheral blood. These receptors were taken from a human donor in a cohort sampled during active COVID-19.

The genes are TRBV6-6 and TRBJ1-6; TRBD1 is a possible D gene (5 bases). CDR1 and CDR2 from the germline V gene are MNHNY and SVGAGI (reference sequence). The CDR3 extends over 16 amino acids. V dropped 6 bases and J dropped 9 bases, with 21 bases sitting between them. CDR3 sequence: CASSLPGYGHGSPLHF. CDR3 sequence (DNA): TGTGCCAGCAGCCTCCCAGGGTACGGGCATGGTTCACCCCTCCACTTT.

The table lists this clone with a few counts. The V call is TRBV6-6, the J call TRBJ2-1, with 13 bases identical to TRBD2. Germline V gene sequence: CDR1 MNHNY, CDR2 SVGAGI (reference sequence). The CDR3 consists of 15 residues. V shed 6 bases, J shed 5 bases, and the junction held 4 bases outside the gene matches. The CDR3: CASSLGTSGNNEQFF. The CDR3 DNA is TGTGCCAGCAGCCTCGGGACTAGCGGGAACAATGAGCAGTTCTTC.

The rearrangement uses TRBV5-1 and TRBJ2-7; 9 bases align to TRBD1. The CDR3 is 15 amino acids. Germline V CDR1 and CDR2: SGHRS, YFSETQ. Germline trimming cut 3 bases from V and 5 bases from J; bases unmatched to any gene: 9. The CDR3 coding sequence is TGCGCCAGCAGCTCGTCGACGGGACAGGGAAACGAGCAGTACTTC. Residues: CASSSSTGQGNEQYF.

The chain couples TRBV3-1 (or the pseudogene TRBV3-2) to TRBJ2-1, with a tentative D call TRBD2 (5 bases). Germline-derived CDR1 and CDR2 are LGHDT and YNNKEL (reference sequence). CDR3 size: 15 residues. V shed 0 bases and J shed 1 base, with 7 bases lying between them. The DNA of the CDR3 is TGTGCCAGCAGCCAAGATGGAGGTTCCTACAATGAGCAGTTCTTC. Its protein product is CASSQDGGSYNEQFF.